This is a list of T cell receptor beta chains from one sample in a study of patients and donors after allogeneic stem cell transplantation. TCRdb recomputed calls from the RT-PCR reads with MiXCR, one row per CDR3 protein. The repertoire includes about 160,000 distinct CDR3 sequences, about 40% of them detected once, and around 50% sits in the top ten. The sequencing input was blood, either unsorted or a sorted T cell fraction (not recorded which). Every receptor here comes from a human donor who was either an allogeneic HSCT recipient or a stem cell or donor lymphocyte infusion donor (not recorded which). It is not recorded whose cells these are; they may come from a transplant donor. Both conserved end residues are part of each CDR3. D genes are given only for firm matches. Clone size is shown for a subset of rows, as once, few, many or a class of expanded clone.

v_gene	abundance	j_gene	d_gene	CDR3nt	CDR3aa
TRBV6-1	-	TRBJ2-1	TRBD2	TGTGCCAGCAGTCCTGGCGGGGGGGCATTTAATGAGCAGTTCTTC	CASSPGGGAFNEQFF
TRBV11-2	-	TRBJ1-6	-	TGTGCCAGCAGCTCTCGGGGCCTGGGATCACCCCTCCACTTT	CASSSRGLGSPLHF
TRBV12-3/TRBV12-4	once	TRBJ1-2	-	TGTGCCAGCCAGGGGCAGAGGTCGCGGGGCTACACCTTC	CASQGQRSRGYTF
TRBV30	-	TRBJ1-6	-	TGTGCCTGGAGTTGGGACTCACCCCTCCACTTT	CAWSWDSPLHF
TRBV7-2	few	TRBJ1-2	-	TGTGCCAGCAGCTTAACACCGGGCTCCTATGGCTACACCTTC	CASSLTPGSYGYTF
TRBV7-9	few	TRBJ2-1	-	TGTGCCAGCAGATCCACTAGTAGTGAGCAGTTCTTC	CASRSTSSEQFF
TRBV27	few	TRBJ1-1	-	TGTGCCAGCAGAGAACCAGGGCAGATCACTGAAGCTTTCTTT	CASREPGQITEAFF
TRBV7-2	-	TRBJ1-2	-	TGTGCCAGCAGCTTAGCAGGGTGGAACGGCTACACCTTC	CASSLAGWNGYTF
TRBV6-2/TRBV6-3	few	TRBJ2-3	TRBD2	TGTGCCAGCAGTCAAAAGACTAGCCCCCCAGATACGCAGTATTTT	CASSQKTSPPDTQYF
TRBV12-3/TRBV12-4	-	TRBJ1-3	-	TGTGCCATCCCGGACCGCTCTGGAAACACCATATATTTT	CAIPDRSGNTIYF
TRBV9	few	TRBJ2-7	-	TGTGCCAGCAGCCTACGAATCGGCGGGGAGGACGAGCAGTACTTC	CASSLRIGGEDEQYF
TRBV12-3/TRBV12-4	-	TRBJ1-1	TRBD1	TGTGCCAGCAGTTTTGGGGTCAGGGGGGACACTGAAGCTTTCTTT	CASSFGVRGDTEAFF
TRBV7-2	-	TRBJ2-3	TRBD2	TGTGCCAGCAGCTTCCTCCGGGGGGGAATCACAGATACGCAGTATTTT	CASSFLRGGITDTQYF
TRBV7-2	-	TRBJ2-1	TRBD2	TGTGCCAGCAGCTCTCTAGGCGGGGGGCTCTACAATGAGCAGTTCTTC	CASSSLGGGLYNEQFF
TRBV12-3/TRBV12-4	few	TRBJ1-1	-	TGTGCCAGCAGTACTCGGACGGGGAACACTGAAGCTTTCTTT	CASSTRTGNTEAFF
TRBV24-1	-	TRBJ1-5	-	TGTGCCACCAGTGATCCCCCCTTAGAGGGGACCAATCAGCCCCAGCATTTT	CATSDPPLEGTNQPQHF
TRBV27	-	TRBJ2-5	TRBD1	TGTGCCAGCAGTTTAGGGACAGGGGGCGCGGAGACCCAGTACTTC	CASSLGTGGAETQYF
TRBV27	-	TRBJ2-1	-	TGTGCCAGCAGTCCCAGGGTGGGGGTACATGAGCAGTTCTTC	CASSPRVGVHEQFF
TRBV11-3	few	TRBJ1-1	-	TGTGCCAGCAGCTCCCGGATGGGGAACACTGAAGCTTTCTTT	CASSSRMGNTEAFF
TRBV5-5	-	TRBJ2-1	TRBD2	TGTGCCACGGCGGGGGAGGCCTACAATGAGCAGTTCTTC	CATAGEAYNEQFF
TRBV11-2	few	TRBJ1-3	-	TGTGCCAGCAGCTTAGCGGCGGTCAGTGGAAACACCATATATTTT	CASSLAAVSGNTIYF
TRBV12-3/TRBV12-4	-	TRBJ2-1	TRBD1	TGTGCCAGCAGTTCCCGGGACAGGGGTAATGAGCAGTTCTTC	CASSSRDRGNEQFF
TRBV20-1	few	TRBJ1-5	TRBD1	TGCAGTGCTAGGGCCGACAGGGGGGATCAGCCCCAGCATTTT	CSARADRGDQPQHF
TRBV27	-	TRBJ1-3	TRBD1	TGTGCCAGCAGTTGGTACCGGGGGACAGGGTACTTTGTCTCTGGAAACACCATATATTTT	CASSWYRGTGYFVSGNTIYF
TRBV6-1	-	TRBJ2-3	-	TGTGCCAGCTCGGGACCGAGTCACACAGATACGCAGTATTTT	CASSGPSHTDTQYF
TRBV5-6	few	TRBJ1-4	TRBD1	TGTGCCAGCAGCTTAACAGGGGGCGTCGAAAAACTGTTTTTT	CASSLTGGVEKLFF
TRBV11-2	-	TRBJ1-1	-	TGTGCCAGCAGCTTAATCCGCTCGGACAGATTGGGCACTGAAGCTTTCTTT	CASSLIRSDRLGTEAFF
TRBV6-5	-	TRBJ2-2	TRBD1	TGTGCCAGCAGCACTGACAGGGTCACCGGGGAGCTGTTTTTT	CASSTDRVTGELFF
TRBV20-1	-	TRBJ1-5	-	TGCAGTGCTAGAACGGGGGATCAGCCCCAGCATTTT	CSARTGDQPQHF
TRBV10-3	-	TRBJ1-2	-	TGTGCCATCAGCGAAATACAGGAGGGCACTGGCTACACCTTC	CAISEIQEGTGYTF
TRBV29-1	-	TRBJ1-1	-	TGCAGCGTTGGGGACACTGAAGCTTTCTTT	CSVGDTEAFF
TRBV5-1	-	TRBJ2-4	-	TGCGCCAGCAGCTTGGCGCTTCCGGTAGGGGCCAAAAACATTCAGTACTTC	CASSLALPVGAKNIQYF
TRBV12-3/TRBV12-4	-	TRBJ1-4	-	TGTGCCAGCAGCAACGGGGCGGTAGATGAAAAACTGTTTTTT	CASSNGAVDEKLFF
TRBV10-2	-	TRBJ1-5	TRBD1	TGCGCCAGCAGCCCAGGACAGGGCAGGCAGCCCCAGCATTTT	CASSPGQGRQPQHF
TRBV20-1	few	TRBJ1-6	-	TGCAGTGCTAGACCTGCTGCAGGGGCGAATTCACACCTCCACTTT	CSARPAAGANSHLHF
TRBV12-3/TRBV12-4	few	TRBJ1-6	-	TGTGCCAGCAGTTTACCAGGCAGCTCCTATAATTCACCCCTCCACTTT	CASSLPGSSYNSPLHF